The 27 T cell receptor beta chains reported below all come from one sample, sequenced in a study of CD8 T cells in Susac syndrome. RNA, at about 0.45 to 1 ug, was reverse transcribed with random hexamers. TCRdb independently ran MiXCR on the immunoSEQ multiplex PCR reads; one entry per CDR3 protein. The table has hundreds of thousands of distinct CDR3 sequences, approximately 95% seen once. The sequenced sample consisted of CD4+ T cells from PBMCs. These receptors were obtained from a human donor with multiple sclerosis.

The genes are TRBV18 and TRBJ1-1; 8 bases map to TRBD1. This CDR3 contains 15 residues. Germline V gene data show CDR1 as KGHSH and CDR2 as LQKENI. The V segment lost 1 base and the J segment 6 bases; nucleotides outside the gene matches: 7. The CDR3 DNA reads TGTGCCAGCTCACCACAGGGCAGGGGGCTCGCTGAAGCTTTCTTT. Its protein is CASSPQGRGLAEAFF.

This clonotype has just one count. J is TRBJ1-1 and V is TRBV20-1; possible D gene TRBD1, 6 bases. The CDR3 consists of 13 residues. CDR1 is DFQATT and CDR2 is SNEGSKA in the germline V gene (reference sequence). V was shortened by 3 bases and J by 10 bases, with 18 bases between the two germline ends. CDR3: CSARDSSKDGAFF. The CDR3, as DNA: TGCAGTGCTAGGGACAGCTCGAAAGATGGAGCTTTCTTT.

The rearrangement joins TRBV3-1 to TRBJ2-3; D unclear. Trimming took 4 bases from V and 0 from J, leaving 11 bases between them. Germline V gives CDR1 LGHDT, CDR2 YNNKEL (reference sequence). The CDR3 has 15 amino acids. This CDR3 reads CASSLKGSSTDTQYF. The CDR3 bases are TGTGCCAGCAGCCTCAAGGGCAGCAGCACAGATACGCAGTATTTT.

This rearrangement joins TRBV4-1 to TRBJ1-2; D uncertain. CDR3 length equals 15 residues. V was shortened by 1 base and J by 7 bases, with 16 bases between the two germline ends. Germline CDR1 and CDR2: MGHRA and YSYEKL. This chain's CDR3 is CASSQGGPPTGGYTF. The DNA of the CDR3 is TGCGCCAGCAGCCAAGGCGGCCCGCCAACGGGTGGCTACACCTTC.

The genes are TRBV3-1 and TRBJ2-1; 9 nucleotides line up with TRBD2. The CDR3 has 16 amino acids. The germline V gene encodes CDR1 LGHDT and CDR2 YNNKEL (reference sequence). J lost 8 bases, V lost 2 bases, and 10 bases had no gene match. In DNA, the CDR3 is TGTGCCAGCAGCCAAAGTGGTAGCGGGAGTATCTATGAGCAGTTCTTC. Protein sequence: CASSQSGSGSIYEQFF.

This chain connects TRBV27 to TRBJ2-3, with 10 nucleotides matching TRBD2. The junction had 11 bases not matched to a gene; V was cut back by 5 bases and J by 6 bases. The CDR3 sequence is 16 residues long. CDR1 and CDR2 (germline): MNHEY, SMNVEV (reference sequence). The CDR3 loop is CASSPPGAGGIDTQYF. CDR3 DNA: TGTGCCAGCAGTCCCCCCGGAGCGGGAGGGATCGATACGCAGTATTTT.

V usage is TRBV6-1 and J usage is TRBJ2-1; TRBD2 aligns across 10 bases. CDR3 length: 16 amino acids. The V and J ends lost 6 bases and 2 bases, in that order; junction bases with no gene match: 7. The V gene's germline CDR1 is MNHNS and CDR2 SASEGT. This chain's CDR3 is CASRESGRATYNEQFF. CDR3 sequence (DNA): TGTGCCAGCAGAGAGAGCGGGAGGGCTACCTACAATGAGCAGTTCTTC.

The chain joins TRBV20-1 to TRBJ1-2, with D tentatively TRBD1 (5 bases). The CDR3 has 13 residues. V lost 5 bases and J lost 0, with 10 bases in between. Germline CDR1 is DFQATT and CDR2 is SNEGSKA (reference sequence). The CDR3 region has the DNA TGCAGTGCTCAGGGCTTCTCTAACTATGGCTACACCTTC. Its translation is CSAQGFSNYGYTF.

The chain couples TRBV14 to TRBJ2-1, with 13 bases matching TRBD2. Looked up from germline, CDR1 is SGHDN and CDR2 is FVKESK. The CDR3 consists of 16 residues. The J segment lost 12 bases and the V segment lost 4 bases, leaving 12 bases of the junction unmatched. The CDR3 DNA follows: TGTGCCAGCAGCCCTACGACTAGCGGGAGGCCACTTTCGCAGTTCTTC. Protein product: CASSPTTSGRPLSQFF.

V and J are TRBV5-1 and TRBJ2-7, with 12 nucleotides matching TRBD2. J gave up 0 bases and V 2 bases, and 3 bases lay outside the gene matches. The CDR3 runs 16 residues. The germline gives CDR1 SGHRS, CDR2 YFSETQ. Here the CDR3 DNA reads TGCGCCAGCAGCTTAATGACTAGCGGGAGCTCCTACGAGCAGTACTTC. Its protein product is CASSLMTSGSSYEQYF.

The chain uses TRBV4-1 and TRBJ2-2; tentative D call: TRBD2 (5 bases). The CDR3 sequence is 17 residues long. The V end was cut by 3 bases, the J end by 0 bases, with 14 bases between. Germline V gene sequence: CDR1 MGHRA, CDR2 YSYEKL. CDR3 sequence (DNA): TGCGCCAGCAGCCATTATTCCCGGGAATCGAACACCGGGGAGCTGTTTTTT. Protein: CASSHYSRESNTGELFF.

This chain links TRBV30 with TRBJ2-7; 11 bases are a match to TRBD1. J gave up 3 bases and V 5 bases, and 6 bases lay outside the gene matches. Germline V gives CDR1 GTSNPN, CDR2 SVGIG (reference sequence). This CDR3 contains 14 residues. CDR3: CAWGSGTGGYEQYF. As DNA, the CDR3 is TGTGCCTGGGGCTCCGGGACAGGGGGCTACGAGCAGTACTTC.

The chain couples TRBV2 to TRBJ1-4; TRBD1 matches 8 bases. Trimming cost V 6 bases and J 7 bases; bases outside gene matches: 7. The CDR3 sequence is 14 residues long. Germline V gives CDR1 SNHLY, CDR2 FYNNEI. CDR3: CASRTGTGFEKLFF. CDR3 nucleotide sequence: TGTGCCAGCAGAACCGGGACAGGTTTTGAAAAACTGTTTTTT.

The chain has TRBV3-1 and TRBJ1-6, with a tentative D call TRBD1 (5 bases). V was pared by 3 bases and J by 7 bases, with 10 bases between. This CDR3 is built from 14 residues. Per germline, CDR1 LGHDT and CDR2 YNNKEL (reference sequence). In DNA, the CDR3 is TGTGCCAGCAGCCACGGGGGGTCCAATTCACCCCTCCACTTT. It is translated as CASSHGGSNSPLHF.

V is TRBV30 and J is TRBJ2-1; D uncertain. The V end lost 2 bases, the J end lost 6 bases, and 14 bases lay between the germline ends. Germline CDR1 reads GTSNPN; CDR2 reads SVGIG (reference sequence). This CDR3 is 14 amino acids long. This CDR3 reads CAWSRSLEINEQFF. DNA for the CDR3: TGTGCCTGGAGTCGGTCGCTCGAGATCAATGAGCAGTTCTTC.

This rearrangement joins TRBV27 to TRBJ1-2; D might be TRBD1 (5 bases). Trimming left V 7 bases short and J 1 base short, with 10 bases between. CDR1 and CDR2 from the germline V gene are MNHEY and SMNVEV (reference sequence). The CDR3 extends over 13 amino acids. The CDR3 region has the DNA TGTGCCAGCAAAGGGGCTCTTAACTATGGCTACACCTTC. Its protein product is CASKGALNYGYTF.

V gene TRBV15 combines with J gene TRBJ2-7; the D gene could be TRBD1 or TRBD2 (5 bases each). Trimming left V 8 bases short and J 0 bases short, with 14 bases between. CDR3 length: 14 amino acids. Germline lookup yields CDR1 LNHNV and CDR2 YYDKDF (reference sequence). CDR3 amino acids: CATLPGPRSYEQYF. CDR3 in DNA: TGTGCCACCTTACCGGGACCCCGCTCCTACGAGCAGTACTTC.

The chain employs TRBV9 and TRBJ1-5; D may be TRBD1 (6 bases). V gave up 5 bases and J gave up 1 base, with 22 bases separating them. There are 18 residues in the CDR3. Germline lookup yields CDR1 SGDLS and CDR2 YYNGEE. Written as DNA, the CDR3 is TGTGCCAGCAGGAAGACAGGTCCCATCTCATGGAGCAATCAGCCCCAGCATTTT. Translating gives CASRKTGPISWSNQPQHF.

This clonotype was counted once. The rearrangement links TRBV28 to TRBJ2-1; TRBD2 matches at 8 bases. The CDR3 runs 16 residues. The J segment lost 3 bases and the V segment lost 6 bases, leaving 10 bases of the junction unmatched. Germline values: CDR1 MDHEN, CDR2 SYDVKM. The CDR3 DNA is TGTGCCAGCAGGACGAAACTAGCGGACAACTACAATGAGCAGTTCTTC. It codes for CASRTKLADNYNEQFF.

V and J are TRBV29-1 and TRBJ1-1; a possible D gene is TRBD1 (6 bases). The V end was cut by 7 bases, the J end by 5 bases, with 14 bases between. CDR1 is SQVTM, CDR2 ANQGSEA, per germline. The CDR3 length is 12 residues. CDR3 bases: TGCAGCGCCGGGGAGGGGGGAACTGAAGCTTTCTTT. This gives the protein CSAGEGGTEAFF.

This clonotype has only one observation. CDR3 loop: CSATGNQETQYF. CDR3 DNA sequence: TGCAGCGCGACAGGGAACCAAGAGACCCAGTACTTC. The rearrangement uses TRBV29-1 and TRBJ2-5, with 7 positions matching TRBD1. The germline gives CDR1 SQVTM, CDR2 ANQGSEA. The CDR3 contains 12 residues. Losses at the gene ends were 7 bases for V and 0 bases for J; bases not matched to a gene: 2.

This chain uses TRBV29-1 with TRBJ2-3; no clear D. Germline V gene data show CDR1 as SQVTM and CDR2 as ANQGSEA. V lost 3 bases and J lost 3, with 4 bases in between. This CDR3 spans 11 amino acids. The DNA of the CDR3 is TGCAGCGTTGACAGAACAGATACGCAGTATTTT. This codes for CSVDRTDTQYF.

CDR3 nucleotide sequence: TGCAGTGCTAGAGTGCTTGGGGGGAGGCAGCCCCAGCATTTT. As protein: CSARVLGGRQPQHF. The chain combines TRBV20-1 with TRBJ1-5; a possible D gene is TRBD1 (5 bases). The CDR3 has 14 residues. Looked up from germline, CDR1 is DFQATT and CDR2 is SNEGSKA (reference sequence). Trimming stripped 1 base from V and 7 bases from J, with 14 bases between.

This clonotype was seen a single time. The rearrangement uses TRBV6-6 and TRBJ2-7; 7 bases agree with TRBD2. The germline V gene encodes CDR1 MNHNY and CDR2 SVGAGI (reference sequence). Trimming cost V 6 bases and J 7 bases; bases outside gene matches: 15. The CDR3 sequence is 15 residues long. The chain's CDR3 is CASRYGLVGSWEQYF. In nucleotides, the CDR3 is TGTGCCAGCAGATACGGACTAGTCGGGAGCTGGGAGCAGTACTTC.

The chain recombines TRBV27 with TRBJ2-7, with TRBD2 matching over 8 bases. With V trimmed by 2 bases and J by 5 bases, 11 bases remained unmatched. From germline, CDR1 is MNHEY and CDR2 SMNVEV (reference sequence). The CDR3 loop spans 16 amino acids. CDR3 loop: CASSLGALAGLNEQYF. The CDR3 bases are TGTGCCAGCAGTTTAGGGGCGTTAGCGGGGCTAAACGAGCAGTACTTC.

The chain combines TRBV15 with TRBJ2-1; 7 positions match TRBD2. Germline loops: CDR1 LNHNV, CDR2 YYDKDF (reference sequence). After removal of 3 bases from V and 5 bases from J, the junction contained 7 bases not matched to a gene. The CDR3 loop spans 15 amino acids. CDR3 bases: TGTGCCACCAGCAGTAATAAGGCGGGAGACAATGAGCAGTTCTTC. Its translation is CATSSNKAGDNEQFF.

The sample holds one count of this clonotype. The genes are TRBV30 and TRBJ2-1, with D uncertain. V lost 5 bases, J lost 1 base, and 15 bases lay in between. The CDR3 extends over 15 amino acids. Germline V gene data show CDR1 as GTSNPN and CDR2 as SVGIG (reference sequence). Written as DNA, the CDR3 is TGTGCCTGGGGACCGGGTGGCCCATCCTACAATGAGCAGTTCTTC. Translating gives CAWGPGGPSYNEQFF.